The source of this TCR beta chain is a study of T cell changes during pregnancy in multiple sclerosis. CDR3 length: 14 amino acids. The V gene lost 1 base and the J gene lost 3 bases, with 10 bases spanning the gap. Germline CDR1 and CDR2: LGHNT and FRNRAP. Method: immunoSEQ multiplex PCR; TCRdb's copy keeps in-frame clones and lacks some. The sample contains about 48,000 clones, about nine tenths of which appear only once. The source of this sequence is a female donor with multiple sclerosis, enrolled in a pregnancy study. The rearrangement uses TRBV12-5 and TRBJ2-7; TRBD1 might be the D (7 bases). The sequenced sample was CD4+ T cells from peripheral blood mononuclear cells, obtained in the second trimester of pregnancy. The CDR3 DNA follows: TGTGCTAGTGGTTTGGACAGGGGAGGCTACGAGCAGTACTTC. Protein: CASGLDRGGYEQYF.